This is a list of T cell receptor beta chains from one sample in a study of T cell responses to AZD1222 COVID-19 vaccine. Data came from immunoSEQ multiplex PCR; TCRdb stores just in-frame clones and leaves some out. The table lists 100,000 or so clones, approximately 90% of them singletons, with around a tenth in the top ten. Specimen: peripheral blood, collected on day 0 of AZD1222 vaccination. The receptor set was obtained from an adult in good health. Each CDR3 is given with its conserved first and last residue. The D gene is left open where the match is weak. Size is stated for part of the rows, as once, few or many counts, or as a class when the clone is expanded.

TRBV5-1,-,-,TRBJ1-1,CASSLETGPGTEAFF,TGCGCCAGCAGCTTGGAAACAGGGCCAGGCACTGAAGCTTTCTTT
TRBV3-1/TRBV3-2,-,-,TRBJ1-5,CASSQGHPNQPQHF,TGTGCCAGCAGCCAAGGACACCCCAATCAGCCCCAGCATTTT
TRBV7-8,-,-,TRBJ1-1,CASSPARWGGTEAFF,TGTGCCAGCAGCCCGGCGCGGTGGGGAGGGACTGAAGCTTTCTTT
TRBV6-9,-,-,TRBJ1-1,CAHTEAFF,TGTGCTCACACTGAAGCTTTCTTT
TRBV9,-,TRBD2,TRBJ2-1,CASSVASAGVNEQFF,TGTGCCAGCAGCGTAGCTTCTGCGGGAGTCAATGAGCAGTTCTTC
TRBV27,few,TRBD1,TRBJ1-5,CASSEDRGNQPQHF,TGTGCCAGCAGTGAAGACAGGGGCAATCAGCCCCAGCATTTT
TRBV7-9,-,TRBD1,TRBJ1-1,CASSLQGARTEAFF,TGTGCCAGCAGCTTACAGGGGGCGCGAACTGAAGCTTTCTTT
TRBV7-6,-,-,TRBJ2-3,CASSEGLSTDTQYF,TGTGCCAGCAGTGAGGGACTCAGCACAGATACGCAGTATTTT
TRBV7-8,-,-,TRBJ1-1,CASSLEARNTEAFF,TGTGCCAGCAGCTTAGAAGCCAGGAACACTGAAGCTTTCTTT
TRBV16,-,-,TRBJ1-2,CASSQSYGDRYGYTF,TGTGCCAGCAGCCAATCGTACGGGGACCGCTATGGCTACACCTTC
TRBV29-1,-,-,TRBJ2-3,CSVLARGDTQYF,TGCAGCGTTCTGGCAAGGGGTGATACGCAGTATTTT
TRBV18,-,TRBD1,TRBJ1-5,CASSPEDRGDQPQHF,TGTGCCAGCTCACCAGAGGACAGGGGTGATCAGCCCCAGCATTTT
TRBV7-7,-,TRBD2,TRBJ2-3,CASSLGLAGSTDTQYF,TGTGCTAGCAGCCTTGGACTAGCGGGCAGCACAGATACGCAGTATTTT
TRBV28,-,TRBD1,TRBJ2-7,CASSFGQGGYEQYF,TGTGCCAGCAGTTTCGGACAGGGTGGCTACGAGCAGTACTTC
TRBV18,once,-,TRBJ1-2,CASSPDGPYGYTF,TGTGCCAGCTCACCCGACGGACCCTATGGCTACACCTTC
TRBV28,-,-,TRBJ1-5,CASTWGGTNNQPQHF,TGTGCCAGCACTTGGGGGGGGACGAACAATCAGCCCCAGCATTTT
TRBV27,few,-,TRBJ1-5,CASSLFGAQSNQPQHF,TGTGCCAGCAGTTTATTTGGGGCCCAGAGCAATCAGCCCCAGCATTTT
TRBV10-3,-,TRBD1,TRBJ2-2,CAATGQASGELFF,TGTGCCGCCACGGGACAGGCGTCCGGGGAGCTGTTTTTT
TRBV6-2/TRBV6-3,once,-,TRBJ2-1,CASSYKVGYNEQFF,TGTGCCAGCAGTTACAAAGTCGGGTACAATGAGCAGTTCTTC
TRBV6-5,-,TRBD2,TRBJ2-2,CASSVTSGRAGELFF,TGTGCCAGCAGCGTTACTAGCGGGAGGGCCGGGGAGCTGTTTTTT
TRBV27,-,-,TRBJ1-5,CASSDHPGGNQPQHF,TGTGCCAGCAGTGACCACCCGGGGGGCAATCAGCCCCAGCATTTT
TRBV6-5,-,-,TRBJ2-7,CASSTRTPYEQYF,TGTGCCAGCAGCACGAGAACCCCCTACGAGCAGTACTTC
TRBV7-9,-,-,TRBJ2-2,CASSLAGGNTGELFF,TGTGCCAGCAGCTTAGCAGGGGGAAACACCGGGGAGCTGTTTTTT
TRBV28,once,TRBD1,TRBJ2-7,CASSQSGTGVGEQYF,TGTGCCAGCAGTCAATCCGGGACAGGGGTAGGGGAGCAGTACTTC
TRBV21-1,once,-,TRBJ2-5,CASSGPRKQGKTQYF,TGTGCCAGCAGCGGACCCCGGAAACAGGGGAAGACCCAGTACTTC
TRBV7-2,-,TRBD2,TRBJ2-1,CASSGIAGGLNEQFF,TGTGCCAGCAGCGGTATAGCGGGAGGGCTCAATGAGCAGTTCTTC
TRBV5-1,-,TRBD1,TRBJ1-2,CASSEPGQGPYGYTF,TGCGCCAGCAGCGAACCGGGACAGGGGCCTTATGGCTACACCTTC
TRBV19,once,TRBD1,TRBJ2-2,CASNYRGHTGELFF,TGTGCCAGTAACTACAGGGGGCACACCGGGGAGCTGTTTTTT
TRBV7-2,-,TRBD2,TRBJ2-1,CASSLGGLAGAAGDEQFF,TGTGCCAGCAGCTTAGGCGGGCTAGCGGGAGCCGCAGGGGATGAGCAGTTCTTC
TRBV18,-,TRBD2,TRBJ2-1,CASSTLAGVMDEQFF,TGTGCCAGCTCGACTCTAGCGGGAGTTATGGATGAGCAGTTCTTC
TRBV6-5,-,TRBD1,TRBJ1-1,CASSPQGRITEAFF,TGTGCCAGCAGCCCACAGGGGCGGATCACTGAAGCTTTCTTT
TRBV4-2,-,-,TRBJ2-3,CASSQEIGRGGTDTQYF,TGTGCCAGCAGCCAAGAGATAGGCAGAGGTGGCACAGATACGCAGTATTTT
TRBV7-2,-,-,TRBJ2-5,CASSLRVRETQYF,TGTGCCAGCAGCCTCAGGGTGCGAGAGACCCAGTACTTC
TRBV2,once,TRBD2,TRBJ2-5,CASRTSGRGLWTQYF,TGTGCCAGCAGGACTAGCGGGAGGGGACTGTGGACCCAGTACTTC
TRBV5-5,-,-,TRBJ2-1,CASSGMYNEQFF,TGTGCCAGCAGCGGAATGTACAATGAGCAGTTCTTC
TRBV3-1/TRBV3-2,-,-,TRBJ1-5,CASRVFRGYF,TGTGCCAGCAGAGTTTTCCGCGGGTATTTT
TRBV6-5,-,-,TRBJ1-1,CASSPVESTEAFF,TGTGCCAGCAGTCCGGTGGAGAGCACTGAAGCTTTCTTT
TRBV30,-,TRBD2,TRBJ2-7,CAWSSSGSREQYF,TGTGCCTGGAGTTCTAGCGGGAGTCGGGAGCAGTACTTC
TRBV29-1,-,-,TRBJ2-1,CSVEDPTGASYNEQFF,TGCAGCGTTGAAGATCCCACGGGAGCGTCCTACAATGAGCAGTTCTTC
TRBV9,-,TRBD2,TRBJ2-2,CASSVNPGGDTGELFF,TGTGCCAGCAGCGTGAATCCGGGAGGGGACACCGGGGAGCTGTTTTTT
TRBV28,-,TRBD1,TRBJ1-1,CASTGQGTYEAFF,TGTGCCAGCACCGGACAGGGGACCTATGAAGCTTTCTTT
TRBV5-3,-,-,TRBJ1-5,CARSLDPWNNACNQPQHF,TGTGCCAGAAGCTTGGACCCGTGGAACAACGCCTGCAATCAGCCCCAGCATTTT
TRBV3-1/TRBV3-2,-,-,TRBJ2-1,CASSQTQSSNEQFF,TGTGCCAGCAGCCAAACCCAGTCTAGCAATGAGCAGTTCTTC
TRBV15,-,TRBD2,TRBJ2-7,CATSTFGGISYEQYF,TGTGCCACCAGTACGTTCGGGGGGATATCCTACGAGCAGTACTTC
TRBV3-1/TRBV3-2,-,TRBD1,TRBJ2-2,CASSPHGTGNTGELFF,TGTGCCAGCAGCCCACACGGGACAGGTAACACCGGGGAGCTGTTTTTT
TRBV3-1/TRBV3-2,-,-,TRBJ1-2,CASSQGGMGRAGGYTF,TGTGCCAGCAGCCAAGGGGGGATGGGCAGGGCCGGTGGCTACACCTTC
TRBV11-2,few,-,TRBJ1-2,CASSQLQGTAGYTF,TGTGCCAGCAGCCAGCTCCAGGGGACGGCGGGCTACACCTTC
TRBV19,-,-,TRBJ2-2,CASSKFAGAQGGELFF,TGTGCCAGTAGTAAATTTGCGGGGGCTCAGGGCGGGGAGCTGTTTTTT
TRBV9,-,TRBD2,TRBJ2-7,CASSPRTSGSYEQYF,TGTGCCAGCAGCCCACGGACTAGCGGGTCTTACGAGCAGTACTTC
TRBV9,once,-,TRBJ1-1,CASSVSGMNTEAFF,TGTGCCAGCAGCGTATCGGGGATGAACACTGAAGCTTTCTTT
TRBV7-8,-,TRBD2,TRBJ2-1,CASSQPTSGNYNEQFF,TGTGCCAGCAGCCAACCGACTAGCGGCAATTACAATGAGCAGTTCTTC
TRBV28,-,TRBD1,TRBJ1-4,CASSSFSGGEDEKLFF,TGTGCCAGCAGCTCCTTCTCAGGGGGCGAGGATGAAAAACTGTTTTTT
TRBV5-1,-,TRBD2,TRBJ2-1,CASSPAGASYNEQFF,TGCGCCAGCAGCCCAGCGGGAGCGTCCTACAATGAGCAGTTCTTC
TRBV7-3,-,TRBD2,TRBJ2-1,CASSLREGNEQFF,TGTGCCAGCAGCTTAAGGGAGGGCAATGAGCAGTTCTTC
TRBV6-5,-,-,TRBJ1-3,CASSYYDGNTIYF,TGTGCCAGCAGTTACTACGATGGAAACACCATATATTTT
TRBV5-4,-,-,TRBJ2-1,CASSIDLTRTIYNEQFF,TGTGCCAGCAGCATCGACTTGACAAGAACTATCTACAATGAGCAGTTCTTC
TRBV21-1,-,-,TRBJ2-7,CASSGGDGSDRPCYEQYF,TGTGCCAGCAGCGGCGGGGACGGCTCAGACCGACCCTGTTACGAGCAGTACTTC
TRBV6-2/TRBV6-3,-,TRBD2,TRBJ2-1,CASSYSPPSGIYNEQFF,TGTGCCAGCAGTTACTCCCCCCCTAGCGGGATCTACAATGAGCAGTTCTTC
TRBV4-3,-,-,TRBJ2-1,CASSRGGTSQSYNEQFF,TGCGCCAGCAGCCGGGGAGGAACTTCCCAGTCCTACAATGAGCAGTTCTTC